What follows are 6 T cell receptor beta chains derived from one specimen sequenced in a study of OX40 agonist ivuxolimab in advanced cancers. Repertoires were generated with immunoSEQ multiplex PCR, while TCRdb's copy carries only in-frame clones and drops some. Seen here are approximately 80,000 clones, roughly 94% observed once, and the top ten hold 8.5% to 10%. Specimen: CD4+ or CD8+ T cells sorted from blood, collected in a trial of the OX40 agonist ivuxolimab. These receptor sequences come from an adult with an advanced solid tumor such as melanoma, head and neck, liver or kidney cancer.

This clone was detected only a few times. This chain connects TRBV19 to TRBJ2-7, with 8 bases aligning to TRBD1. V trimming: 10 bases; J trimming: 5 bases; junction bases outside the gene matches: 10. CDR3 size: 13 residues. In germline, CDR1 is LNHDA, CDR2 SQIVND (reference sequence). CDR3 region: CATRRTGSDEQYF. The CDR3 DNA follows: TGTGCCACTCGTCGGACAGGGAGCGACGAGCAGTACTTC.

This clone has only a few counts. The chain has TRBV7-9 and TRBJ1-2; D gene uncertain. CDR3 length: 15 residues. Germline V gives CDR1 SEHNR, CDR2 FQNEAQ (reference sequence). V was pared by 6 bases and J by 2 bases, with 16 bases between. CDR3 sequence reads: CASRPGGGENYGYTF. CDR3 sequence (DNA): TGTGCCAGCAGACCCGGCGGTGGAGAGAACTATGGCTACACCTTC. Combining the CDR3 with reference TRBV7-9 and TRBJ1-2 gives the whole variable domain DTGVSQNPRHKITKRGQNVTFRCDPISEHNRLYWYRQTLGQGPEFLTYFQNEAQLEKSRLLSDRFSAERPKGSFSTLEIQRTEQGDSAMYLCASRPGGGENYGYTFGSGTRLTVV.

This chain joins TRBV9 and TRBJ1-3, with 7 nucleotides matching TRBD1. This CDR3 region has 15 residues. Germline CDR1 SGDLS, CDR2 YYNGEE. V lost 0 bases, J lost 0 bases, and 0 bases stayed unmatched. The DNA for the CDR3 is TGTGCCAGCAGCGTAGGGGACAGCTCTGGAAACACCATATATTTT. Its protein is CASSVGDSSGNTIYF. The full variable domain, rest sourced from reference TRBV9 and TRBJ1-3, is DSGVTQTPKHLITATGQRVTLRCSPRSGDLSVYWYQQSLDQGLQFLIQYYNGEERAKGNILERFSAQQFPDLHSELNLSSLELGDSALYFCASSVGDSSGNTIYFGEGSWLTVV.

The chain employs TRBV28 and TRBJ1-4, with D unresolved. The CDR3 has 13 residues. V gave up 5 bases and J gave up 4 bases, with 8 bases separating them. Germline CDR1 MDHEN, CDR2 SYDVKM. The CDR3 loop reads CASSLRVNEKLFF. The CDR3 DNA sequence: TGTGCCAGCAGTCTTCGCGTTAATGAAAAACTGTTTTTT.

The genes are TRBV7-2 and TRBJ2-1; TRBD2 aligns across 13 bases. CDR3 size: 17 residues. The V segment lost 2 bases and the J segment 7 bases; nucleotides outside the gene matches: 8. CDR1 is SGHTA and CDR2 is FQGNSA in the germline V gene. The CDR3 reads CASSLLAQGLAGNEQFF. The CDR3, as DNA: TGTGCCAGCAGCTTATTGGCGCAGGGACTAGCGGGGAATGAGCAGTTCTTC.

The rearrangement links TRBV4-1 to TRBJ2-7; D might be TRBD2 (5 bases). The CDR3 is made up of 14 amino acids. The V gene's germline CDR1 is MGHRA and CDR2 YSYEKL. With 1 base removed from V and 5 bases from J, the gap between germline ends came to 12 bases. CDR3 in amino acids: CASSQVDGENEQYF. CDR3 sequence (DNA): TGCGCCAGCAGCCAAGTGGACGGGGAAAACGAGCAGTACTTC.